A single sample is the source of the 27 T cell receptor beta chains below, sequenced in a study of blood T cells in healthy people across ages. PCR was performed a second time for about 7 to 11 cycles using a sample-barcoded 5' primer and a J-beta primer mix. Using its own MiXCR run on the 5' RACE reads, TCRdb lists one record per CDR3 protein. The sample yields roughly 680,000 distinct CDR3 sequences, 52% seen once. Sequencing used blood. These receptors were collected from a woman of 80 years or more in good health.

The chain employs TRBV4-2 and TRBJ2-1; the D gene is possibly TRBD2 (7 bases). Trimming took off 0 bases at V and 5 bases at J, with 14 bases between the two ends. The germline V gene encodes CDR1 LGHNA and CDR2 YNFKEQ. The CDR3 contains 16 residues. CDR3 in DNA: TGTGCCAGCAGCCAAGAACGCAGGGGAGGGGACAATGAGCAGTTCTTC. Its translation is CASSQERRGGDNEQFF.

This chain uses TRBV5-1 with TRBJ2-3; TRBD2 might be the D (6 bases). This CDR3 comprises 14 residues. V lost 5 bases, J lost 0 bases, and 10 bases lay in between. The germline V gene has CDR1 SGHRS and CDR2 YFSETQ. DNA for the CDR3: TGCGCCAGCAGATCTAGCGAAAGCACAGATACGCAGTATTTT. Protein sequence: CASRSSESTDTQYF.

DNA for the CDR3: TGTGCCACCAGTGACCTGGGACAGGCTCGACCAAACACCGGGGAGCTGTTTTTT. It specifies CATSDLGQARPNTGELFF. V gene TRBV24-1 combines with J gene TRBJ2-2; 8 nucleotides line up with TRBD1. CDR3 length: 18 amino acids. CDR1 and CDR2 from the germline V gene are KGHDR and SFDVKD. Trimming removed 4 bases from V and 2 bases from J; junction bases left unmatched: 11.

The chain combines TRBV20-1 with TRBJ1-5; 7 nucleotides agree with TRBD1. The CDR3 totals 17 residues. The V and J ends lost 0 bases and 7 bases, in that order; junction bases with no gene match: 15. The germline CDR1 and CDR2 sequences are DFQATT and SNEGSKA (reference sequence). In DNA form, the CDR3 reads TGCAGTGCTAGAGACCCCAGGGGGGGCGGGCAAAGGCAGCCCCAGCATTTT. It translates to CSARDPRGGGQRQPQHF.

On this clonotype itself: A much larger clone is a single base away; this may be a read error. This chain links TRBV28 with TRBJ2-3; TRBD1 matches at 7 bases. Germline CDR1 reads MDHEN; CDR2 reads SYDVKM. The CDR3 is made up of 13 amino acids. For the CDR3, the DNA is TGTGCCAGCATCGACAGGGTGAGGGATACGCGGTATTTT. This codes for CASIDRVRDTRYF.

Here the CDR3 reads CASSLNSGGANEQFF. CDR3 sequence (DNA): TGTGCCAGCAGCCTCAATAGCGGGGGGGCTAATGAGCAGTTCTTC. The V call is TRBV14, the J call TRBJ2-1; 11 nucleotides match TRBD2. Germline CDR1 is SGHDN and CDR2 is FVKESK. V gave up 4 bases and J gave up 7 bases; unmatched junction bases: 6. This CDR3 spans 15 amino acids. Full variable domain (missing parts from reference TRBV14 and TRBJ2-1): EAGVTQFPSHSVIEKGQTVTLRCDPISGHDNLYWYRRVMGKEIKFLLHFVKESKQDESGMPNNRFLAERTGGTYSTLKVQPAELEDSGVYFCASSLNSGGANEQFFGPGTRLTVL.

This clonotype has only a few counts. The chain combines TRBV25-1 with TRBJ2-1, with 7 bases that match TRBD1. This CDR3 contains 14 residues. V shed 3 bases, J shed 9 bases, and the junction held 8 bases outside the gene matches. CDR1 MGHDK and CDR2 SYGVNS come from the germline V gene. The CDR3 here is CASSDPMAGGEQFF. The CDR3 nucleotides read TGTGCCAGCAGTGACCCCATGGCAGGGGGTGAGCAGTTCTTC.

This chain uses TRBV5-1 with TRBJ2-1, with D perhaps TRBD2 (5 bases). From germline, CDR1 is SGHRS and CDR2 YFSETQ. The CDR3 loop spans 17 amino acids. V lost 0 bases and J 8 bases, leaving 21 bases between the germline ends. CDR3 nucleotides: TGCGCCAGCAGCTTGGTGTCCCCAGCGCCGGGAACCGATGAGCAGTTCTTC. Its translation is CASSLVSPAPGTDEQFF.

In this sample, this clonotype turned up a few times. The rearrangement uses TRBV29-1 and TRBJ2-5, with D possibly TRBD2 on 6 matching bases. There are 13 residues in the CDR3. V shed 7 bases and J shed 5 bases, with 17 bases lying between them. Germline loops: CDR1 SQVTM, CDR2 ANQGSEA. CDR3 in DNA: TGCAGCGGCGTGGACTATCGAACGGAGACCCAGTACTTC. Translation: CSGVDYRTETQYF. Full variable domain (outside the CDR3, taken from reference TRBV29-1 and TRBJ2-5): SAVISQKPSRDICQRGTSLTIQCQVDSQVTMMFWYRQQPGQSLTLIATANQGSEATYESGFVIDKFPISRPNLTFSTLTVSNMSPEDSSIYLCSGVDYRTETQYFGPGTRLLVL.

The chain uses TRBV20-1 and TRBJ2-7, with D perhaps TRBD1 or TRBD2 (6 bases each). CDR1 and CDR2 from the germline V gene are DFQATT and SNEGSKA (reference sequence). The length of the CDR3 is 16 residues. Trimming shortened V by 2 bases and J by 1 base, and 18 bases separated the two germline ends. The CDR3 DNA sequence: TGCAGTGCTAGATCCTCCGGGACACGGGAGTCCTACGAGCAGTACTTC. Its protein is CSARSSGTRESYEQYF.

The CDR3 protein is CSARRQNQPQHF. CDR3 coding DNA: TGCAGTGCTCGTCGACAAAATCAGCCCCAGCATTTT. The rearrangement uses TRBV20-1 and TRBJ1-5; D unclear. CDR1 is DFQATT and CDR2 is SNEGSKA in the germline V gene (reference sequence). V was clipped by 5 bases and J by 4 bases, with 9 bases between them. The length of the CDR3 is 12 residues.

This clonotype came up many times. DNA of the CDR3: TGTGCCATCAGTGAGTGGATATACAATGAGCAGTACTTC. Translation gives CAISEWIYNEQYF. The genes are TRBV10-3 and TRBJ2-1; no clear D. The J call may be wrong; the DNA end is better matched by TRBJ2-7. This CDR3 is 13 amino acids long. Germline CDR1 reads ENHRY; CDR2 reads SYGVKD.

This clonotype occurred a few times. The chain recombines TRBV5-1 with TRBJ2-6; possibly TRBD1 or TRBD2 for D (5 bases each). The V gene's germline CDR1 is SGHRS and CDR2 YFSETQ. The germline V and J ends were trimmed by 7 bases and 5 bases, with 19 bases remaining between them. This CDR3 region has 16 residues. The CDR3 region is CASAGTAAIRANVLTF. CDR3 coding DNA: TGCGCCAGCGCTGGGACCGCCGCTATTAGGGCCAACGTCCTGACTTTC. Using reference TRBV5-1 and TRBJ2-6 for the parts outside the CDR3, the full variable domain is KAGVTQTPRYLIKTRGQQVTLSCSPISGHRSVSWYQQTPGQGLQFLFEYFSETQRNKGNFPGRFSGRQFSNSRSEMNVSTLELGDSALYLCASAGTAAIRANVLTFGAGSRLTVL.

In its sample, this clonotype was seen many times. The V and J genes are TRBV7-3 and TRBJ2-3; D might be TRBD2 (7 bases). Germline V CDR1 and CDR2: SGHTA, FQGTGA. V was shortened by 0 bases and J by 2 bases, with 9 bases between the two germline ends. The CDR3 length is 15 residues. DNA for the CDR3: TGTGCCAGCAGCTTAACGCGGGGGCCCACAGATACGCAGTATTTT. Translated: CASSLTRGPTDTQYF.

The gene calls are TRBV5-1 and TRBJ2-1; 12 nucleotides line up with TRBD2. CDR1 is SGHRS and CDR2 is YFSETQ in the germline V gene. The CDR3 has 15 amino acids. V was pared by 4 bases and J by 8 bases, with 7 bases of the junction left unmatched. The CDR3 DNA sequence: TGCGCCAGCAGCCCGACTAGCGGGAGTAAGTATGAGCAGTTCTTC. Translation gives CASSPTSGSKYEQFF.

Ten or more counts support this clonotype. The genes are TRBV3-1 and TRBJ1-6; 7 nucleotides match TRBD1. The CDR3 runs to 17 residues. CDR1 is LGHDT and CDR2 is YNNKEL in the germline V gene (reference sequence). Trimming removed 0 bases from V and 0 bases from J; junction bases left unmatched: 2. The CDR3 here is CASSQDSGGSYNSPLHF. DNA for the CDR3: TGTGCCAGCAGCCAAGACTCAGGGGGCTCCTATAATTCACCCCTCCACTTT.

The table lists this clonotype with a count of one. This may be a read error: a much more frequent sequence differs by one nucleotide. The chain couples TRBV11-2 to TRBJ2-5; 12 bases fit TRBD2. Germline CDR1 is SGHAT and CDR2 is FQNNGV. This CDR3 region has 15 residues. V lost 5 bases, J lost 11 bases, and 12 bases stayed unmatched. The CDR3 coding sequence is TGTGCCAGCAGCATCCCGGGACTAGCGGGCTTGGAGCAGTACTTC. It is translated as CASSIPGLAGLEQYF. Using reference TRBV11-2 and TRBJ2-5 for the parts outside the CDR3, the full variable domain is EAGVAQSPRYKIIEKRQSVAFWCNPISGHATLYWYQQILGQGPKLLIQFQNNGVVDDSQLPKDRFSAERLKGVDSTLKIQPAKLEDSAVYLCASSIPGLAGLEQYFGPGTRLLVL.

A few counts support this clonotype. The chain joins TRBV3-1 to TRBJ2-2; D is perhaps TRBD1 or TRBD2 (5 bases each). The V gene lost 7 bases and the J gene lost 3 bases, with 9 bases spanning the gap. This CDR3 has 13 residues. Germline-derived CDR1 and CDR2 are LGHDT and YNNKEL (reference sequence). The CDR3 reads CASKRGDTGELFF. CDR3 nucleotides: TGTGCCAGCAAGCGAGGGGACACCGGGGAGCTGTTTTTT.

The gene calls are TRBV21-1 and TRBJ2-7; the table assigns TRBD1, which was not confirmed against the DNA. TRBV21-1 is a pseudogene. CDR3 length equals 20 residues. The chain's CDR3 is CASSPVPSSSPVGVSYEQYF. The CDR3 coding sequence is TGTGCCAGCAGCCCGGTTCCCAGCAGCAGCCCTGTGGGGGTATCCTACGAGCAGTACTTC.

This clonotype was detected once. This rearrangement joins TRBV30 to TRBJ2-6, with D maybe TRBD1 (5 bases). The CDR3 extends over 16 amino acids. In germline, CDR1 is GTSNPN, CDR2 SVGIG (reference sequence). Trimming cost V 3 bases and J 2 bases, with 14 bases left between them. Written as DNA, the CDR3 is TGTGCCTGGAGGGACAATCACTTACCTGGGGCCAACGTCCTGACTTTC. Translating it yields CAWRDNHLPGANVLTF.

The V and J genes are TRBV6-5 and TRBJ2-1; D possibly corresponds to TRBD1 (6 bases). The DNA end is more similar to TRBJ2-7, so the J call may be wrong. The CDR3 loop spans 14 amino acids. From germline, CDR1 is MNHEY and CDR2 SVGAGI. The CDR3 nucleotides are TGTGCCAGCAGGGACAGATTACTATCCCATGAGCAGTACTTC. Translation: CASRDRLLSHEQYF.

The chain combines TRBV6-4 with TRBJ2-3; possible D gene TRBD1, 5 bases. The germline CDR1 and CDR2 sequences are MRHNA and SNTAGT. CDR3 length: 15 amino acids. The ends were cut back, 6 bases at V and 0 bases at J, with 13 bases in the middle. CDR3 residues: CASSAWGTSTDTQYF. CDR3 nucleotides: TGTGCCAGCAGCGCATGGGGCACTAGCACAGATACGCAGTATTTT.

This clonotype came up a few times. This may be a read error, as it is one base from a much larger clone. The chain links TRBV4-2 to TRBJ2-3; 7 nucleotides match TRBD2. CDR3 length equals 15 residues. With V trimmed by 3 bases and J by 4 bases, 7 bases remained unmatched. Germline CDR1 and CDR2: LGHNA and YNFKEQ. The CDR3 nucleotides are TGTGCCAGCAGCCACCCGGGAGGCTTGGCAGATACGCAGTATTTT. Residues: CASSHPGGLADTQYF.

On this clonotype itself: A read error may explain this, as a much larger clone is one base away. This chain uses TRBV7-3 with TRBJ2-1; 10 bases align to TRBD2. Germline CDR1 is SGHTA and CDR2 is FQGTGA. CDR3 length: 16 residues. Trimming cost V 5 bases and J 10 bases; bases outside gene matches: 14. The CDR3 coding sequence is TGTGCCAGCAGCGTTCAGCGGGAGGGCCATTCCTACGAGCAGTTCTTC. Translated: CASSVQREGHSYEQFF.

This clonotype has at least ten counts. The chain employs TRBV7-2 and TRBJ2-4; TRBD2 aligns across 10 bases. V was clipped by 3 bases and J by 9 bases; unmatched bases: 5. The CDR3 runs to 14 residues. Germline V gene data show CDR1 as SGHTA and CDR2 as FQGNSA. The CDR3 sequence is CASSFRTSGGIQYF. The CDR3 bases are TGTGCCAGCAGCTTCCGGACTAGCGGCGGCATTCAGTACTTC. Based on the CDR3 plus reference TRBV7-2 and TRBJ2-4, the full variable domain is GAGVSQSPSNKVTEKGKDVELRCDPISGHTALYWYRQSLGQGLEFLIYFQGNSAPDKSGLPSDRFSAERTGGSVSTLTIQRTQQEDSAVYLCASSFRTSGGIQYFGAGTRLSVL.

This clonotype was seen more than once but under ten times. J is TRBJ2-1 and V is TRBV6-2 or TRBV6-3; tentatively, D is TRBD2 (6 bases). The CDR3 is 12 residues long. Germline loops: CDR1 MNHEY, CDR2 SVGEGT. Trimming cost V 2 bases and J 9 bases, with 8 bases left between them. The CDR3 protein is CASSYAGSEQFF. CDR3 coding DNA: TGTGCCAGCAGTTACGCGGGGAGTGAGCAGTTCTTC.

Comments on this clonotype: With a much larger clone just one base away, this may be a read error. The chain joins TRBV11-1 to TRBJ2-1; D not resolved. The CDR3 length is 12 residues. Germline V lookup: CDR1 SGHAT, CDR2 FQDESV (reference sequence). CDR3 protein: CANSLSGNEQFF. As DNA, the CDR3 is TGTGCCAACAGCTTATCCGGTAATGAGCAGTTCTTC. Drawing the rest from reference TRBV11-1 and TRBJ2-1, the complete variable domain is EAEVAQSPRYKITEKSQAVAFWCDPISGHATLYWYRQILGQGPELLVQFQDESVVDDSQLPKDRFSAERLKGVDSTLKIQPAELGDSAMYLCANSLSGNEQFFGPGTRLTVL.